This T cell receptor beta chain derives from a study of T cells in Graves' hyperthyroidism and ophthalmopathy. This CDR3 is 17 amino acids long. Deletions cut 1 base from V and 7 bases from J, with 20 bases between. From germline, CDR1 is SGHDN and CDR2 FVKESK. Amplification targeted TCR beta CDR3 regions from RNA transcripts. A set of HTBI primers served as the primers for a first-round RT-PCR of the TCR CDR3. TCRdb re-called the multiplex PCR reads with MiXCR, one entry per CDR3 protein. The table records about 560,000 distinct CDR3 sequences, around 45% of them present only once. This TCR was sampled from a woman between 18 and 29 years old with Graves' hyperthyroidism. The chain recombines TRBV14 with TRBJ1-5; TRBD1 is a possible D gene (5 bases). Sequenced: peripheral blood or thyroid tissue (not recorded which). CDR3 nucleotide sequence: TGTGCCAGCAGCCAAGGAGGTCGGCAGGGTGGAGGCCAGCCCCAGCATTTT. Protein: CASSQGGRQGGGQPQHF.